The 25 T cell receptor beta chains below all came from one sample that was sequenced in a study of regulatory T cells in long-lasting Graves disease. HTBI primers from iRepertoire and Arm-PCR of CDR3 regions yielded the TCR beta libraries. TCRdb called the multiplex PCR reads again in MiXCR, with one record for every CDR3 protein. This table holds around 420,000 distinct CDR3 sequences, roughly 15% found once. Time point reported: newly diagnosed GD, antithyroid drugs for less than 3 months. RNA from PBMCs was the source of the TCR library. The same data also contributed to another study, on T cells in Graves' hyperthyroidism and ophthalmopathy.

The sample here was peripheral blood mononuclear cells (PBMCs), taken at new diagnosis, from a patient treated with antithyroid drugs. The receptors here all came from a woman in her thirties or forties with Graves disease.

This chain uses TRBV9 with TRBJ1-2, with a possible D match to TRBD1 (5 bases). Germline V gene data show CDR1 as SGDLS and CDR2 as YYNGEE. The CDR3 is made up of 14 amino acids. Trimming pared 4 bases from V and 4 bases from J, leaving 14 bases between. The CDR3 is CASSIAGPFYGYTF. The CDR3, as DNA: TGTGCCAGCAGCATTGCAGGGCCGTTCTATGGCTACACCTTC.

Many counts were recorded for this clonotype. The chain carries TRBV20-1 and TRBJ2-1; 13 bases are a match to TRBD2. The trim removed 5 bases at V and 8 bases at J, leaving 9 bases unmatched. CDR1 DFQATT and CDR2 SNEGSKA come from the germline V gene (reference sequence). This CDR3 contains 15 residues. The CDR3 DNA reads TGCAGTGCTCCGAGACTAGCGGGAGGCTGGGATGAGCAGTTCTTC. Translation: CSAPRLAGGWDEQFF.

In its sample, this clonotype was seen many times. The CDR3 DNA follows: TGTGCCAGCAGTTCGACTAGCGGGAGGAGAACCGCCTACAATGAGCAGTTCTTC. Translating gives CASSSTSGRRTAYNEQFF. V gene TRBV6-2 or TRBV6-3 combines with J gene TRBJ2-1; 13 bases fit TRBD2. The germline V gene encodes CDR1 MNHEY and CDR2 SVGEGT. The CDR3 consists of 18 residues. J gave up 2 bases and V 4 bases, and 8 bases lay outside the gene matches.

This clonotype was observed at least ten times. CDR3 in amino acids: CSAPLAGGAEQFF. The CDR3 DNA follows: TGCAGTGCTCCACTAGCGGGAGGGGCTGAGCAGTTCTTC. V and J are TRBV20-1 and TRBJ2-1; TRBD2 matches 13 bases. Germline trimming cut 5 bases from V and 9 bases from J; bases unmatched to any gene: 4. This CDR3 contains 13 residues. CDR1 and CDR2 (germline): DFQATT, SNEGSKA (reference sequence).

In this sample, this clonotype turned up a few times. The chain carries TRBV7-9 and TRBJ1-5, with D hard to call. CDR1 SEHNR and CDR2 FQNEAQ come from the germline V gene (reference sequence). The V and J ends lost 0 bases and 4 bases respectively, with 7 bases between them. The CDR3 spans 14 residues. This CDR3 is CASSLASGNQPQHF. CDR3 coding DNA: TGTGCCAGCAGCTTAGCATCTGGGAATCAGCCCCAGCATTTT.

This clonotype was seen repeatedly, ten times or more. The V and J genes are TRBV7-9 and TRBJ2-7; D call uncertain. The germline V gene encodes CDR1 SEHNR and CDR2 FQNEAQ (reference sequence). This CDR3 has 13 residues. V lost 2 bases and J 6 bases, leaving 11 bases between the germline ends. The CDR3 DNA reads as TGTGCCAGCAGCTTATCTCTCAAAGGCGAGCAGTACTTC. This gives the protein CASSLSLKGEQYF.

In its sample, this clonotype was seen many times. The chain joins TRBV4-1 to TRBJ1-1; unclear D gene. This CDR3 has 15 residues. V lost 0 bases and J 2 bases, leaving 10 bases between the germline ends. Germline V gene sequence: CDR1 MGHRA, CDR2 YSYEKL. CDR3 sequence: CASSQDRTGNTEAFF. Here the CDR3 DNA reads TGCGCCAGCAGCCAAGATAGGACGGGTAACACTGAAGCTTTCTTT.

The J gene is TRBJ2-2, the V gene TRBV10-3; 7 positions match TRBD2. This CDR3 comprises 16 residues. Germline V CDR1 and CDR2: ENHRY, SYGVKD. The J segment lost 1 base and the V segment lost 9 bases, leaving 11 bases of the junction unmatched. The DNA for the CDR3 is TGTGCCATGACTGCGTCCGGGAGGCTGAACACCGGGGAGCTGTTTTTT. It translates to CAMTASGRLNTGELFF.

This clonotype was counted many times. The V call is TRBV28, the J call TRBJ2-1; the match to TRBD1 covers 11 bases. Germline V gives CDR1 MDHEN, CDR2 SYDVKM. The CDR3 has 16 residues. V dropped 5 bases and J dropped 3; count of bases not matched to a gene: 6. Here the CDR3 DNA reads TGTGCCAGCAGTAAGGACAGGGGGCCCGGCTACAATGAGCAGTTCTTC. Its protein is CASSKDRGPGYNEQFF.

The sample holds many counts of this clonotype. V gene TRBV11-3 combines with J gene TRBJ1-1; 7 bases are a match to TRBD1. Germline CDR1 is SGHNT and CDR2 is YENEEA. V trimming: 7 bases; J trimming: 4 bases; junction bases outside the gene matches: 6. This CDR3 region has 13 residues. The CDR3 DNA follows: TGTGCCAGCAACCCGACAGGGCCCACTGAAGCTTTCTTT. It encodes CASNPTGPTEAFF.

V and J are TRBV29-1 and TRBJ2-1, with 7 bases lining up with TRBD2. Germline V gene lookup returns CDR1 SQVTM and CDR2 ANQGSEA. The CDR3 sequence is 16 residues long. The V and J ends lost 2 bases and 4 bases, in that order; junction bases with no gene match: 11. The CDR3 reads CSVESGETSRYNEQFF. The CDR3 nucleotides are TGCAGCGTTGAATCCGGTGAGACTAGCCGGTACAATGAGCAGTTCTTC.

The chain joins TRBV25-1 to TRBJ2-5, with D tentatively TRBD1 (6 bases). CDR3 length: 17 residues. Looked up from germline, CDR1 is MGHDK and CDR2 is SYGVNS. Trimming took 1 base from V and 2 from J, leaving 17 bases between them. The CDR3 loop is CASSECWVQGTQETQYF. CDR3 in DNA: TGTGCCAGCAGTGAATGTTGGGTCCAGGGGACACAAGAGACCCAGTACTTC. The full variable domain, with the rest looked up from reference TRBV25-1 and TRBJ2-5, is EADIYQTPRYLVIGTGKKITLECSQTMGHDKMYWYQQDPGMELHLIHYSYGVNSTEKGDLSSESTVSRIRTEHFPLTLESARPSHTSQYLCASSECWVQGTQETQYFGPGTRLLVL.

In this sample, this clonotype turned up once. J is TRBJ2-2 and V is TRBV20-1, with TRBD2 matching over 9 bases. V dropped 0 bases and J dropped 5; count of bases not matched to a gene: 7. Germline CDR1 reads DFQATT; CDR2 reads SNEGSKA (reference sequence). There are 16 residues in the CDR3. The CDR3 sequence is CSARDPREGLTGELFF. CDR3 DNA sequence: TGCAGTGCTAGAGATCCGCGGGAGGGCCTTACCGGGGAGCTGTTTTTT.

The rearrangement joins TRBV3-1 to TRBJ2-3; D is possibly TRBD2 (6 bases). The germline V and J ends were trimmed by 0 bases and 7 bases, with 23 bases remaining between them. The length of the CDR3 is 18 residues. CDR1 LGHDT and CDR2 YNNKEL come from the germline V gene (reference sequence). DNA of the CDR3: TGTGCCAGCAGCCAAGAGATAACTGGGGGACCCGGGGGAAATACGCAGTATTTT. Amino acid sequence: CASSQEITGGPGGNTQYF.

This clonotype came up a few times. The V gene is TRBV29-1, the J gene TRBJ1-1, with 11 bases identical to TRBD1. The CDR3 spans 15 residues. Germline CDR1 and CDR2: SQVTM and ANQGSEA. The CDR3 DNA reads as TGCGTCTCCTACCGGGACAGGGGGGGGCACACTGAAGCTTTCTTT. It is translated as CVSYRDRGGHTEAFF.

This clonotype was seen repeatedly, ten times or more. The chain has TRBV5-6 and TRBJ1-5; D call uncertain. The CDR3 contains 14 residues. Looked up from germline, CDR1 is SGHDT and CDR2 is YYEEEE. Trimming removed 0 bases at V and 6 bases at J, with 10 bases between. CDR3 DNA sequence: TGTGCCAGCAGCTTGGAAGGTGGACGTCAGCCCCAGCATTTT. Amino acid sequence: CASSLEGGRQPQHF.

This clonotype showed up many times. The rearrangement joins TRBV11-3 to TRBJ2-5, with D possibly TRBD2 on 6 matching bases. This CDR3 spans 15 amino acids. V gave up 1 base and J gave up 5 bases, with 14 bases separating them. Per germline, CDR1 SGHNT and CDR2 YENEEA. The CDR3 reads CASSLVAALRETQYF. CDR3 nucleotide sequence: TGTGCCAGCAGCTTAGTAGCGGCACTGAGGGAGACCCAGTACTTC.

This clonotype appeared a few times. The CDR3 reads CASSSVAGDGHEQFF. Here the CDR3 DNA reads TGCGCCAGCAGCTCCGTAGCGGGAGACGGGCATGAGCAGTTCTTC. The rearrangement joins TRBV5-1 to TRBJ2-1; 9 bases are shared with TRBD2. Germline V gives CDR1 SGHRS, CDR2 YFSETQ. Germline trimming cut 3 bases from V and 8 bases from J; bases unmatched to any gene: 9. The CDR3 is 15 residues long.

This clonotype was detected once. A much larger clonotype is one base distant, so this may be a read error. The CDR3 coding sequence is TGCAGTGCTGGGTCGACTAGCGGGATGACGCAGTGTTTT. Translated: CSAGSTSGMTQCF. The rearrangement joins TRBV20-1 to TRBJ2-3, with 11 bases that match TRBD2. CDR1 is DFQATT and CDR2 is SNEGSKA in the germline V gene (reference sequence). The CDR3 is 13 residues long.

This clonotype has a count of ten or more. This chain connects TRBV7-2 to TRBJ2-1; 7 nucleotides match TRBD2. Germline V lookup: CDR1 SGHTA, CDR2 FQGNSA. Germline trimming cut 0 bases from V and 4 bases from J; bases unmatched to any gene: 3. The CDR3 is 15 residues long. The CDR3 reads CASSLASGYYNEQFF. Written as DNA, the CDR3 is TGTGCCAGCAGCTTAGCTAGCGGGTATTACAATGAGCAGTTCTTC.

The table lists this clonotype with many counts. The rearrangement links TRBV24-1 to TRBJ2-2; 14 bases match TRBD2. V lost 7 bases, J lost 7 bases, and 7 bases stayed unmatched. Germline values: CDR1 KGHDR, CDR2 SFDVKD. The CDR3 consists of 16 residues. CDR3 residues: CATSPPGLAGVGELFF. CDR3 sequence (DNA): TGTGCCACCAGCCCACCGGGACTAGCGGGAGTCGGGGAGCTGTTTTTT.

This clonotype was found many times. V gene TRBV28 combines with J gene TRBJ1-2; tentatively, D is TRBD1 (6 bases). V was clipped by 7 bases and J by 11 bases, with 14 bases between them. CDR3 length: 11 amino acids. Per germline, CDR1 MDHEN and CDR2 SYDVKM. CDR3 nucleotides: TGTGCCAGCACGTACAGGGCAAGTTACACCTTC. It translates to CASTYRASYTF.

This clonotype was seen more than once but under ten times. The V gene is TRBV7-9, the J gene TRBJ2-3; perhaps TRBD1 as D (6 bases). Near its end, the DNA agrees better with TRBJ2-5, so the J call may be wrong. The CDR3 has 14 amino acids. CDR1 is SEHNR and CDR2 is FQNEAQ in the germline V gene (reference sequence). The CDR3 DNA sequence: TGTGCCAGCAACCCAACAGGGTTGCGAGAGACCCAGTACTTC. Translating it yields CASNPTGLRETQYF.

The sample holds a few counts of this clonotype. This sequence joins TRBV19 and TRBJ2-1; 9 bases line up with TRBD2. V trimming: 0 bases; J trimming: 6 bases; junction bases outside the gene matches: 15. CDR3 length equals 19 residues. The germline V gene encodes CDR1 LNHDA and CDR2 SQIVND (reference sequence). CDR3: CASSIDLEREALFLNEQFF. DNA of the CDR3: TGTGCCAGTAGTATAGATCTTGAGCGGGAGGCCCTTTTCCTCAATGAGCAGTTCTTC.

The sample holds a few counts of this clonotype. The rearrangement uses TRBV19 and TRBJ1-6, with 7 bases that match TRBD1. V trimming: 6 bases; J trimming: 5 bases; junction bases outside the gene matches: 4. CDR3 size: 14 residues. Germline V gene data show CDR1 as LNHDA and CDR2 as SQIVND (reference sequence). CDR3 residues: CASRGTVNNSPLHF. The CDR3 DNA sequence: TGTGCCAGTAGAGGGACAGTAAATAATTCACCCCTCCACTTT.